One and the same sample provided the 28 T cell receptor beta chains below, sequenced in a study of Graves' ophthalmopathy and Graves' hyperthyroidism. Scientists amplified the TCR beta CDR3 regions from RNA transcripts. The library came from an HTBI-primed first-round RT-PCR and a second-round multiplex PCR. TCRdb redid the calling of the multiplex PCR reads with MiXCR, one entry per CDR3 protein. The sample includes over a million distinct CDR3 sequences, 35% to 40% of them seen just once. The sequenced sample consisted of peripheral blood or thyroid tissue (not recorded which). The receptors stem from an adult man with Graves' hyperthyroidism.

This clonotype was detected a few times. The chain couples TRBV29-1 to TRBJ2-7; 11 bases agree with TRBD1. Germline V lookup: CDR1 SQVTM, CDR2 ANQGSEA. The CDR3 is made up of 13 amino acids. V dropped 3 bases and J dropped 6; count of bases not matched to a gene: 4. CDR3 in DNA: TGCAGCGTTGATACCGGGACAGGGGGCGAGCAGTACTTC. It yields the protein CSVDTGTGGEQYF.

Worth noting for this clonotype: A much larger clone differs from this one at a single base, so this may be a read error. This chain links TRBV20-1 with TRBJ1-6; 8 bases agree with TRBD1. Germline lookup yields CDR1 DFQATT and CDR2 SNEGSKA (reference sequence). V shed 8 bases and J 3 bases; nucleotides not matched to a gene: 9. The CDR3 consists of 15 residues. This CDR3 is CSTKSTGGYNSPLHF. The CDR3 DNA is TGCAGTACTAAGTCAACAGGGGGCTATAATTCACCCCTCCACTTT.

This chain links TRBV4-2 with TRBJ1-2; D gene unclear. Trimming shortened V by 6 bases and J by 6 bases, and 14 bases separated the two germline ends. Germline values: CDR1 LGHNA, CDR2 YNFKEQ. This CDR3 is built from 13 residues. CDR3 DNA: TGTGCCAGCAGACCGGATCAGGCGGATGGCTACACCTTC. It yields the protein CASRPDQADGYTF.

The chain employs TRBV30 and TRBJ1-3, with no clear D. CDR1 GTSNPN and CDR2 SVGIG come from the germline V gene (reference sequence). The V gene lost 5 bases and the J gene lost 1 base, with 12 bases spanning the gap. The CDR3 is 14 residues long. CDR3 protein: CAWSPGVSGNTIYF. The DNA of the CDR3 is TGTGCCTGGTCCCCTGGGGTATCTGGAAACACCATATATTTT.

The chain recombines TRBV9 with TRBJ2-7; the D is unclear. V gave up 2 bases and J gave up 0 bases, with 12 bases separating them. This CDR3 contains 15 residues. Germline assignment: CDR1 SGDLS and CDR2 YYNGEE. The CDR3 region has the DNA TGTGCCAGCAGCGTGTCAGCAGGCAGCTCCTACGAGCAGTACTTC. It specifies CASSVSAGSSYEQYF.

The chain has TRBV10-3 and TRBJ2-7; D unresolved. The germline V and J ends were trimmed by 10 bases and 4 bases, with 14 bases remaining between them. The CDR3 loop spans 12 amino acids. Germline V gene sequence: CDR1 ENHRY, CDR2 SYGVKD. The CDR3 sequence: CASSETQYEQYF. In nucleotides, the CDR3 is TGTGCCAGCAGCGAGACACAGTACGAGCAGTACTTC.

This clonotype was seen a handful of times. The chain couples TRBV19 to TRBJ2-7; 9 nucleotides agree with TRBD2. The CDR3 consists of 14 residues. V was pared by 5 bases and J by 4 bases, with 6 bases of the junction left unmatched. The V gene's germline CDR1 is LNHDA and CDR2 SQIVND (reference sequence). The CDR3: CASSVVAGEYEQYF. CDR3 DNA: TGTGCCAGTAGTGTAGTAGCGGGAGAATACGAGCAGTACTTC.

In its sample, this clonotype was seen many times. This chain links TRBV20-1 with TRBJ1-1; 8 nucleotides align to TRBD1. The CDR3 extends over 13 amino acids. Looked up from germline, CDR1 is DFQATT and CDR2 is SNEGSKA (reference sequence). After removal of 5 bases from V and 5 bases from J, the junction contained 7 bases not matched to a gene. CDR3 DNA sequence: TGCAGTGCTGGTCGGACAGGGCGAACTGAAGCTTTCTTT. It translates to CSAGRTGRTEAFF.

The CDR3 region is CASSIIEPGLHF. The CDR3 DNA sequence: TGTGCCAGCAGTATTATCGAACCGGGGTTGCATTTT. This chain links TRBV28 with TRBJ1-5; D gene unclear. V lost 5 bases to trimming and J lost 15 bases, with 17 bases between them. This CDR3 is 12 amino acids long. In germline, CDR1 is MDHEN, CDR2 SYDVKM.

This clonotype was found many times. The chain uses TRBV7-2 and TRBJ1-2; D is perhaps TRBD1 (6 bases). There are 12 residues in the CDR3. The V end lost 9 bases, the J end lost 7 bases, and 15 bases lay between the germline ends. The germline CDR1 and CDR2 sequences are SGHTA and FQGNSA. DNA of the CDR3: TGTGCCAGGGGAACAGGGACTAGTGGCTACACCTTC. Its protein is CARGTGTSGYTF.

This clonotype occurred a few times. This chain connects TRBV30 to TRBJ2-2, with TRBD1 matching 10 bases. J gave up 2 bases and V 5 bases, and 2 bases lay outside the gene matches. CDR1 is GTSNPN, CDR2 SVGIG, per germline (reference sequence). This CDR3 region has 14 residues. The CDR3 nucleotides are TGTGCCTGGGGGACAGGGGTAAACACCGGGGAGCTGTTTTTT. Protein sequence: CAWGTGVNTGELFF.

On this clonotype itself: The junction and the germline gene differ at one end; a read error may be behind it. The chain combines TRBV29-1 with TRBJ2-2, with unresolved D. This CDR3 is 12 amino acids long. Germline assignment: CDR1 SQVTM and CDR2 ANQGSEA. The CDR3, as DNA: TGCAGCATTCTTCCGAACACAGGGGAGCTGTTTTTT. It specifies CSILPNTGELFF.

At least ten counts were recorded for this clonotype. This chain connects TRBV24-1 to TRBJ2-5; D is unresolved. Per germline, CDR1 KGHDR and CDR2 SFDVKD. V lost 2 bases, J lost 5 bases, and 14 bases lay in between. This CDR3 region has 15 residues. CDR3 loop: CATSDSRQGKETQYF. The CDR3, as DNA: TGTGCCACCAGTGATTCACGGCAAGGGAAGGAGACCCAGTACTTC.

Concerning this clonotype: A read error may explain this, as a much larger clone is one base away. The chain uses TRBV10-1 and TRBJ2-7; no clear D. The CDR3 consists of 14 residues. With 6 bases removed from V and 7 bases from J, the gap between germline ends came to 19 bases. In germline, CDR1 is WNHNN, CDR2 SYGVQD (reference sequence). The chain's CDR3 is CASSSDPRLSEQYF. In DNA, the CDR3 is TGCGCCAGCAGCAGCGACCCGCGGTTAAGTGAGCAGTACTTC.

The rearrangement uses TRBV4-3 and TRBJ1-1; a possible D gene is TRBD1 (5 bases). The CDR3 length is 14 residues. The germline gives CDR1 LGHNA, CDR2 YSLEER. Trimming took 0 bases from V and 8 from J, leaving 13 bases between them. DNA for the CDR3: TGCGCCAGCAGCCAAGATCGGGGCAGTCTAGAAGCTTTCTTT. Translated: CASSQDRGSLEAFF.

To note about this clonotype: At one of its ends the junction is not consistent with the germline gene, which may arise from a read error. This sequence joins TRBV5-1 and TRBJ2-7, with D possibly called TRBD1 or TRBD2 (6 bases each). Germline assignment: CDR1 SGHRS and CDR2 YFSETQ. There are 15 residues in the CDR3. The CDR3 is CASSQWGASIYEQYF. CDR3 nucleotides: TGTGCCAGCAGCCAATGGGGGGCCTCGATCTACGAGCAGTACTTC.

In regard to this clonotype: At one end, the junction sequence differs from germline, possibly due to a read error. V gene TRBV10-3 combines with J gene TRBJ1-5; no definite D call. The CDR3 is 10 residues long. CDR1 and CDR2 (germline): ENHRY, SYGVKD. The CDR3 loop reads CASSEKPQHF. The CDR3, as DNA: TGTGCCAGCAGTGAAAAACCCCAGCATTTT.

The chain is built from TRBV12-3 or TRBV12-4 and TRBJ2-7, with D possibly matching TRBD2 (5 bases). V lost 6 bases, J lost 2 bases, and 23 bases lay in between. CDR3 size: 17 residues. Here the CDR3 reads CASSLIRTEDPAYEQYF. Here the CDR3 DNA reads TGTGCCAGCAGCCTGATTCGGACTGAAGATCCGGCCTACGAGCAGTACTTC.

The V gene is TRBV7-9, the J gene TRBJ1-4; 7 nucleotides align to TRBD1. V was pared by 6 bases and J by 4 bases, with 8 bases of the junction left unmatched. This CDR3 contains 15 residues. The germline CDR1 and CDR2 sequences are SEHNR and FQNEAQ (reference sequence). For the CDR3, the DNA is TGTGCCAGCAGTTACAGGGGCAGCCTTAATGAAAAACTGTTTTTT. This sequence encodes CASSYRGSLNEKLFF.

This clonotype appeared a few times. The CDR3 loop reads CASSQDWLAGYEQYF. The CDR3 DNA reads TGCGCCAGCAGCCAAGATTGGCTAGCGGGGTACGAGCAGTACTTC. V usage is TRBV4-3 and J usage is TRBJ2-7, with 9 bases matching TRBD2. The trim removed 0 bases at V and 4 bases at J, leaving 4 bases unmatched. Germline V lookup: CDR1 LGHNA, CDR2 YSLEER. CDR3 length equals 15 residues.

The chain employs TRBV4-1 and TRBJ1-1; TRBD1 is a possible D gene (6 bases). The germline V gene encodes CDR1 MGHRA and CDR2 YSYEKL. This CDR3 has 15 amino acids. The ends were cut back, 4 bases at V and 0 bases at J, with 12 bases in the middle. In DNA, the CDR3 is TGCGCCAGCAGCCGCCCGGCAGGGGTGAACACTGAAGCTTTCTTT. Translation: CASSRPAGVNTEAFF.

This clonotype has just a few counts. A much larger clone differs from this one at a single base, so this may be a read error. The rearrangement links TRBV7-3 to TRBJ1-6; perhaps TRBD1 as D (6 bases). The V end was cut by 3 bases, the J end by 14 bases, with 17 bases between. The CDR3 is 14 residues long. Germline V gene sequence: CDR1 SGHTA, CDR2 FQGTGA. Here the CDR3 DNA reads TGTGCCAGCAGCTTTGGTGCAGGGGCCGCATCCCTCCACTTT. It codes for CASSFGAGAASLHF.

This clonotype turned up a few times. CDR3 in amino acids: CASNRDLQAFF. Written as DNA, the CDR3 is TGTGCCAGTAATAGGGACCTACAAGCTTTCTTT. The V gene is TRBV19, the J gene TRBJ1-1; possibly TRBD1 for D (5 bases). The CDR3 runs to 11 residues. Trimming took 7 bases from V and 9 from J, leaving 12 bases between them. Germline assignment: CDR1 LNHDA and CDR2 SQIVND (reference sequence).

The chain couples TRBV7-2 to TRBJ2-2; 7 nucleotides agree with TRBD2. Trimming cost V 5 bases and J 4 bases; bases outside gene matches: 16. The CDR3 has 18 amino acids. Germline CDR1 and CDR2: SGHTA and FQGNSA. CDR3 DNA sequence: TGTGCCAGCAGCCCTTCTAAGTGGGAGGGGCCGGGCACCGGGGAGCTGTTTTTT. Protein: CASSPSKWEGPGTGELFF. The complete variable domain, with remaining parts taken from reference TRBV7-2 and TRBJ2-2, reads GAGVSQSPSNKVTEKGKDVELRCDPISGHTALYWYRQSLGQGLEFLIYFQGNSAPDKSGLPSDRFSAERTGGSVSTLTIQRTQQEDSAVYLCASSPSKWEGPGTGELFFGEGSRLTVL.

The genes are TRBV7-9 and TRBJ2-2, with a weak D call TRBD1 (5 bases). This CDR3 has 15 amino acids. V lost 6 bases and J 6 bases, leaving 17 bases between the germline ends. CDR1 and CDR2 (germline): SEHNR, FQNEAQ (reference sequence). The CDR3 DNA is TGTGCCAGCAGTCCACGACAGTATCACTCCGGGGAGCTGTTTTTT. It specifies CASSPRQYHSGELFF.

This chain connects TRBV7-2 to TRBJ2-7; perhaps TRBD1 as D (6 bases). This CDR3 contains 16 residues. Trimming took off 5 bases at V and 5 bases at J, with 22 bases between the two ends. CDR1 is SGHTA, CDR2 FQGNSA, per germline. The CDR3 coding sequence is TGTGCCAGCAGCCTTGTGGCAGGGGCAATTACCCACGAGCAGTACTTC. This encodes CASSLVAGAITHEQYF.

This clonotype came up many times. The chain is built from TRBV11-2 and TRBJ1-1, with 7 bases lining up with TRBD1. V lost 5 bases to trimming and J lost 4 bases; unmatched junction nucleotides: 4. Per the germline V gene, CDR1 is SGHAT and CDR2 is FQNNGV. The CDR3 is 13 residues long. Written as DNA, the CDR3 is TGTGCCAGCAGCGCCTCAGGGGGCACTGAAGCTTTCTTT. Its translation: CASSASGGTEAFF.

Concerning this clonotype itself: No conserved phenylalanine or tryptophan is present at the end of the CDR3, so a read error is the likely explanation. No DNA is shown, since the ends of the CDR3 on it are uncertain; the CDR3 is the one TCRdb lists. CDR3 amino acids: CASSLGPGD. The V and J genes are TRBV7-2 and TRBJ1-3; TRBD1 is taken as the D call from the table, unchecked against the DNA. The CDR3 extends over 9 residues, inclusive of both ends. The V gene's germline CDR1 is SGHTA and CDR2 FQGNSA.